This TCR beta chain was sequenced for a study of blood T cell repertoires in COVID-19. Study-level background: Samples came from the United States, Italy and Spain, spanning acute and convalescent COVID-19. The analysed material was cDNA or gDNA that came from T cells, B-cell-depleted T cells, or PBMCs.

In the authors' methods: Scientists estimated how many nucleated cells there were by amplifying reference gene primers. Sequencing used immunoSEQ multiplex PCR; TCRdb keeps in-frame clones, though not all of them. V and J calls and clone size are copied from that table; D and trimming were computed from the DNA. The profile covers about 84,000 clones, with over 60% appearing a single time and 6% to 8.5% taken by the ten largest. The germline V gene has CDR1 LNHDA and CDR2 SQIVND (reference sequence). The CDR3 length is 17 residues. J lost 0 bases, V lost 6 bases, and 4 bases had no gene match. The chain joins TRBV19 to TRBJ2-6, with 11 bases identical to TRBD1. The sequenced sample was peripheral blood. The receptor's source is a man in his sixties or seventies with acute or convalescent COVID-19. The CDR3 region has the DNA TGTGCCAGTAGCCGGACAGGGGGCGCCTCTGGGGCCAACGTCCTGACTTTC. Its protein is CASSRTGGASGANVLTF.